These 30 T cell receptor beta chains originate from one sample sequenced in a study of naive and memory T cell subsets. The library had UMIs added by 3' ligation of an oligonucleotide to TCR cDNA. The SP2 primer and nested alpha and beta constant region primers amplified ligated cDNA in four rounds. TCRdb processed the 5' RACE reads anew with MiXCR; each CDR3 protein has one entry. The table has tens of thousands of distinct CDR3 sequences, more than 6% seen once; the top ten hold roughly 21%. The receptors stem from a female donor in good health.

The chain employs TRBV15 and TRBJ2-6; 10 nucleotides agree with TRBD1. This CDR3 spans 16 amino acids. Per germline, CDR1 LNHNV and CDR2 YYDKDF (reference sequence). The V segment lost 8 bases and the J segment 0 bases; nucleotides outside the gene matches: 4. The DNA of the CDR3 is TGTGCCACCGGGACAGGGGCTCGCTCTGGGGCCAACGTCCTGACTTTC. Translation gives CATGTGARSGANVLTF.

The chain carries TRBV20-1 and TRBJ2-7; D not certain. CDR1 is DFQATT, CDR2 SNEGSKA, per germline (reference sequence). This CDR3 spans 11 amino acids. V was cut by 6 bases and J by 3 bases, with 9 bases left in between. CDR3 coding DNA: TGCAGTGCACGGCAGGACTACGAGCAGTACTTC. Its translation is CSARQDYEQYF.

This clonotype showed up many times. The rearrangement links TRBV20-1 to TRBJ1-1; D is undetermined. CDR1 is DFQATT, CDR2 SNEGSKA, per germline (reference sequence). The CDR3 sequence is 17 residues long. V lost 3 bases and J lost 5, with 25 bases in between. CDR3 bases: TGCAGTGCTAGCCCCCTTGAATGGGAGGGAATAGGGACTGAAGCTTTCTTT. Translated: CSASPLEWEGIGTEAFF.

This clonotype was seen only a few times. The chain is built from TRBV5-1 and TRBJ1-2; D gene ambiguous. The CDR3 extends over 15 amino acids. Germline CDR1 and CDR2: SGHRS and YFSETQ. V lost 2 bases and J 2 bases, leaving 13 bases between the germline ends. The CDR3 DNA is TGCGCCAGCAGCTTCGGTCCGGGTGCGAACTATGGCTACACCTTC. It is translated as CASSFGPGANYGYTF.

This clonotype appeared many times. J is TRBJ1-5 and V is TRBV5-6; unclear D gene. The length of the CDR3 is 12 residues. V was trimmed by 3 bases and J by 5 bases, leaving 6 bases between them. Germline CDR1 and CDR2: SGHDT and YYEEEE. CDR3 nucleotide sequence: TGTGCCAGCAGCTCGGGTCATCAGCCCCAGCATTTT. This gives the protein CASSSGHQPQHF.

The V call is TRBV6-5, the J call TRBJ1-5; TRBD1 is a possible D gene (5 bases). The CDR3 covers 15 residues. Trimming shortened V by 6 bases and J by 4 bases, and 16 bases separated the two germline ends. CDR1 and CDR2 (germline): MNHEY, SVGAGI. The CDR3 bases are TGTGCCAGCAGCTCCTTTGGGACCTTAAATCAGCCCCAGCATTTT. Translation gives CASSSFGTLNQPQHF.

The chain employs TRBV12-3 or TRBV12-4 and TRBJ1-5; D unclear. The V end was cut by 8 bases, the J end by 9 bases, with 20 bases between. The CDR3 has 14 amino acids. CDR3 in DNA: TGTGCCAGCCAAACCTCAGGAGACCCGGGGCCCCAGCATTTT. This codes for CASQTSGDPGPQHF.

This clonotype turned up a few times. V usage is TRBV6-4 and J usage is TRBJ2-1; TRBD1 agrees at 7 bases. Germline values: CDR1 MRHNA, CDR2 SNTAGT. Trimming removed 7 bases from V and 4 bases from J; junction bases left unmatched: 13. CDR3 length equals 16 residues. The CDR3 sequence: CASMDKDRTHYNEQFF. In nucleotides, the CDR3 is TGTGCCAGCATGGATAAGGACAGGACTCATTACAATGAGCAGTTCTTC.

The chain employs TRBV5-1 and TRBJ2-5, with TRBD2 identical over 8 bases. J gave up 4 bases and V 7 bases, and 9 bases lay outside the gene matches. This CDR3 is built from 14 residues. Germline values: CDR1 SGHRS, CDR2 YFSETQ. The CDR3 loop reads CASGDGRAGETQYF. In DNA form, the CDR3 reads TGCGCCAGCGGGGACGGGAGGGCCGGAGAGACCCAGTACTTC.

This clonotype was picked up many times. The chain combines TRBV11-2 with TRBJ1-1; D gene ambiguous. Trimming left V 2 bases short and J 1 base short, with 5 bases between. Germline assignment: CDR1 SGHAT and CDR2 FQNNGV. CDR3 length: 13 residues. CDR3 sequence (DNA): TGTGCCAGCAGCTTAATCAGGAACACTGAAGCTTTCTTT. It yields the protein CASSLIRNTEAFF.

This clonotype was observed a few times. V gene TRBV7-6 combines with J gene TRBJ2-6; D is perhaps TRBD1 (6 bases). Trimming removed 1 base at V and 2 bases at J, with 12 bases between. There are 17 residues in the CDR3. Germline CDR1 SGHVS, CDR2 FNYEAQ. This CDR3 reads CASSLETGLAGANVLTF. The CDR3 DNA follows: TGTGCCAGCAGCTTAGAAACAGGGCTTGCTGGGGCCAACGTCCTGACTTTC. Supplemented by reference TRBV7-6 and TRBJ2-6, the full variable domain reads GAGVSQSPRYKVTKRGQDVALRCDPISGHVSLYWYRQALGQGPEFLTYFNYEAQQDKSGLPNDRFSAERPEGSISTLTIQRTEQRDSAMYRCASSLETGLAGANVLTFGAGSRLTVL.

By proportion, this clonotype is medium-sized. The chain has TRBV20-1 and TRBJ2-7; 16 nucleotides line up with TRBD2. The V gene end was trimmed by 3 bases and the J gene end by 8 bases; junction bases not matched to a gene: 1. Germline CDR1 is DFQATT and CDR2 is SNEGSKA (reference sequence). This CDR3 contains 13 residues. CDR3 nucleotide sequence: TGCAGTGCTAGGGGACTAGCGGGAGGGAAGCAGTACTTC. Its protein is CSARGLAGGKQYF.

This clonotype was recorded at least ten times. This CDR3 reads CASSPGGQLDSPLHF. Here the CDR3 DNA reads TGTGCCAGCAGCCCCGGTGGGCAGTTAGATTCACCCCTCCACTTT. The chain recombines TRBV9 with TRBJ1-6, with unresolved D. Trimming stripped 4 bases from V and 8 bases from J, with 16 bases between. The germline gives CDR1 SGDLS, CDR2 YYNGEE. This CDR3 is 15 amino acids long.

This clonotype was counted many times. The V call is TRBV10-3, the J call TRBJ1-6, with 7 positions matching TRBD1. Trimming cost V 5 bases and J 7 bases; bases outside gene matches: 8. Germline V gene data show CDR1 as ENHRY and CDR2 as SYGVKD. The CDR3 runs to 15 residues. The CDR3 DNA sequence: TGTGCCATCAGTTCGACAGGGTTTAGGAATTCACCCCTCCACTTT. It is translated as CAISSTGFRNSPLHF.

This clonotype came up many times. V is TRBV27 and J is TRBJ1-5, with D unresolved. The CDR3 contains 14 residues. From germline, CDR1 is MNHEY and CDR2 SMNVEV (reference sequence). V shed 1 base and J shed 0 bases, with 4 bases lying between them. As DNA, the CDR3 is TGTGCCAGCAGTTTATTTAATAGCAATCAGCCCCAGCATTTT. This sequence encodes CASSLFNSNQPQHF.

This clonotype was seen repeatedly, ten times or more. The chain joins TRBV29-1 to TRBJ1-1, with a weak D call TRBD1 (6 bases). The CDR3 extends over 14 amino acids. Per germline, CDR1 SQVTM and CDR2 ANQGSEA. Trimming removed 5 bases at V and 5 bases at J, with 18 bases between. This CDR3 is CSVLRQVWVTEAFF. CDR3 DNA sequence: TGCAGCGTTCTTAGACAGGTTTGGGTGACTGAAGCTTTCTTT.

In its sample, this clonotype was seen many times. The chain employs TRBV7-2 and TRBJ1-6; tentative D call: TRBD1 (5 bases). The CDR3 runs to 12 residues. V lost 5 bases and J lost 9, with 8 bases in between. Germline V CDR1 and CDR2: SGHTA, FQGNSA. DNA for the CDR3: TGTGCCAGCAGCCTGGGGCGTTCACCCCTCCACTTT. This codes for CASSLGRSPLHF. Full variable domain (missing parts from reference TRBV7-2 and TRBJ1-6): GAGVSQSPSNKVTEKGKDVELRCDPISGHTALYWYRQSLGQGLEFLIYFQGNSAPDKSGLPSDRFSAERTGGSVSTLTIQRTQQEDSAVYLCASSLGRSPLHFGNGTRLTVT.

V is TRBV5-1 and J is TRBJ1-1, with D maybe TRBD1 (5 bases). V lost 5 bases and J lost 4, with 12 bases in between. The CDR3 is 13 residues long. The germline CDR1 and CDR2 sequences are SGHRS and YFSETQ. The CDR3 nucleotides are TGCGCCAGCAGACAGGCGGGAGGCACTGAAGCTTTCTTT. It encodes CASRQAGGTEAFF.

There are a few counts of this clonotype. The CDR3 loop reads CASSLAVYSEGRAGTQYF. CDR3 nucleotides: TGTGCCAGCAGCTTAGCAGTATACAGTGAGGGGAGGGCAGGGACCCAGTACTTC. This chain connects TRBV7-8 to TRBJ2-5; 7 nucleotides align to TRBD2. The trim removed 0 bases at V and 7 bases at J, leaving 17 bases unmatched. Germline CDR1 is SGHVS and CDR2 is FQNEAQ. This CDR3 is 18 amino acids long.

This clonotype has at least ten counts. This rearrangement joins TRBV6-5 to TRBJ1-1; D uncertain. Germline V gives CDR1 MNHEY, CDR2 SVGAGI. V shed 6 bases and J shed 1 base, with 12 bases lying between them. The CDR3 totals 14 residues. The chain's CDR3 is CASRPDLWNTEAFF. The CDR3 DNA is TGTGCCAGCAGGCCAGACCTTTGGAACACTGAAGCTTTCTTT.

This clonotype was counted ten times or more. J is TRBJ2-7 and V is TRBV5-1; D may be TRBD2 (5 bases). Germline CDR1 reads SGHRS; CDR2 reads YFSETQ. The CDR3 is made up of 14 amino acids. The germline V and J ends were trimmed by 4 bases and 2 bases, with 13 bases remaining between them. The CDR3 reads CASSPGSGAYEQYF. As DNA, the CDR3 is TGCGCCAGCAGCCCCGGATCCGGGGCCTACGAGCAGTACTTC.

This clonotype was detected many times. The gene calls are TRBV28 and TRBJ1-2; D is unresolved. The V gene's germline CDR1 is MDHEN and CDR2 SYDVKM. V gave up 3 bases and J gave up 0 bases, with 11 bases separating them. This CDR3 is built from 15 residues. Written as DNA, the CDR3 is TGTGCCAGCAGTTTGGGTGGCAGTACTAACTATGGCTACACCTTC. It specifies CASSLGGSTNYGYTF.

The CDR3 DNA reads as TGTGCCAGCAGCCGACCTGGGACAGGGACTGTCTATGGCTACACCTTC. Translation: CASSRPGTGTVYGYTF. The V call is TRBV12-3 or TRBV12-4, the J call TRBJ1-2; 9 positions agree with TRBD1. Germline trimming cut 6 bases from V and 4 bases from J; bases unmatched to any gene: 12. The CDR3 spans 16 residues.

The J gene is TRBJ1-5, the V gene TRBV19, with D maybe TRBD1 (5 bases). The CDR3 is 15 amino acids. V lost 6 bases and J lost 4, with 16 bases in between. The germline V gene encodes CDR1 LNHDA and CDR2 SQIVND (reference sequence). For the CDR3, the DNA is TGTGCCAGTAGAGCGAAAGGGGCAGGGAATCAGCCCCAGCATTTT. Amino acids: CASRAKGAGNQPQHF.

This clonotype has more than one count but fewer than ten. The V and J genes are TRBV6-6 and TRBJ2-2; no definite D call. The CDR3 spans 15 residues. The germline gives CDR1 MNHNY, CDR2 SVGAGI (reference sequence). V lost 2 bases and J lost 3, with 10 bases in between. The CDR3 nucleotides are TGTGCCAGCAGTTACCGCCCCGAATACACCGGGGAGCTGTTTTTT. Its protein is CASSYRPEYTGELFF.

As concerns this clonotype: The junction does not match germline at one end; this may be a read error. The chain links TRBV11-1 to TRBJ1-1; D possibly corresponds to TRBD1 (6 bases). This CDR3 contains 14 residues. Germline assignment: CDR1 SGHAT and CDR2 FQDESV (reference sequence). CDR3: CASSLEVRGTEAFF. DNA for the CDR3: TGTGCCAGCAGCTTAGAGGTCAGGGGAACTGAGGCTTTCTTT.

The chain links TRBV5-8 to TRBJ2-5, with TRBD1 matching over 8 bases. The CDR3 has 13 residues. Germline CDR1 reads SGHTS; CDR2 reads YDEGEE. Trimming took 7 bases from V and 4 from J; bases not matched to a gene: 6. The CDR3 DNA follows: TGTGCCAGCCGGGGCGACAGGGGAGAGACCCAGTACTTC. Translating gives CASRGDRGETQYF.

This clonotype has more than one count but fewer than ten. The V call is TRBV7-8, the J call TRBJ2-6, with D possibly matching TRBD2 (6 bases). The CDR3 totals 18 residues. Germline lookup yields CDR1 SGHVS and CDR2 FQNEAQ. The V gene lost 4 bases and the J gene lost 3 bases, with 19 bases spanning the gap. The CDR3: CASSSPGDGGFGANVLTF. The CDR3 nucleotides read TGTGCCAGCAGCTCCCCCGGAGATGGGGGGTTTGGGGCCAACGTCCTGACTTTC. Based on the CDR3 plus reference TRBV7-8 and TRBJ2-6, the full variable domain is GAGVSQSPRYKVAKRGQDVALRCDPISGHVSLFWYQQALGQGPEFLTYFQNEAQLDKSGLPSDRFFAERPEGSVSTLKIQRTQQEDSAVYLCASSSPGDGGFGANVLTFGAGSRLTVL.

This clonotype occurred many times. This chain joins TRBV27 and TRBJ1-1; 7 positions agree with TRBD1. The V segment lost 5 bases and the J segment 5 bases; nucleotides outside the gene matches: 5. The CDR3 runs to 13 residues. Germline assignment: CDR1 MNHEY and CDR2 SMNVEV (reference sequence). The CDR3 DNA reads TGTGCCAGCAGTGGCCACAGGGGAACTGAAGCTTTCTTT. This codes for CASSGHRGTEAFF.

V and J are TRBV30 and TRBJ2-1; weak D call: TRBD1 (5 bases). Germline V gives CDR1 GTSNPN, CDR2 SVGIG (reference sequence). There are 14 residues in the CDR3. V was shortened by 0 bases and J by 9 bases, with 15 bases between the two germline ends. The CDR3 region has the DNA TGTGCCTGGAGTGTACGAATTCAGGGAACTGAGCAGTTCTTC. Protein sequence: CAWSVRIQGTEQFF.